The 29 T cell receptor beta chains reported below all come from one sample, sequenced in a study of blood T cell repertoires in COVID-19. This table comes from immunoSEQ multiplex PCR, and its TCRdb copy is limited to in-frame clones, with some not included. The data hold tens of thousands of clones, with 85% to 90% observed a single time. Input material: peripheral blood. These receptors were obtained from a man in his 60s with active COVID-19.

The chain uses TRBV15 and TRBJ2-3; 13 bases match TRBD2. Germline V lookup: CDR1 LNHNV, CDR2 YYDKDF (reference sequence). The CDR3 spans 17 residues. Trimming cost V 0 bases and J 3 bases; bases outside gene matches: 3. In nucleotides, the CDR3 is TGTGCCACCAGCAGAGAGTGGACTAGCGGGAGAACAGATACGCAGTATTTT. Translation gives CATSREWTSGRTDTQYF.

The J gene is TRBJ2-5, the V gene TRBV4-1; D is undetermined. The germline V gene has CDR1 MGHRA and CDR2 YSYEKL. This CDR3 is built from 12 residues. V was pared by 1 base and J by 8 bases, with 8 bases between. The CDR3 DNA sequence: TGCGCCAGCAGCCAAGCTTTAGATACCCAGTACTTC. Its protein product is CASSQALDTQYF.

The V call is TRBV19, the J call TRBJ1-1; D might be TRBD1 (5 bases). Germline CDR1 LNHDA, CDR2 SQIVND (reference sequence). V lost 5 bases, J lost 3 bases, and 13 bases lay in between. The CDR3 runs to 14 residues. CDR3 amino acids: CASSPTQEYTEAFF. CDR3 bases: TGTGCCAGTAGTCCCACACAGGAGTACACTGAAGCTTTCTTT.

The rearrangement links TRBV4-1 to TRBJ1-2; 10 bases agree with TRBD1. J was trimmed by 4 bases and V by 2 bases; bases with no gene match: 4. The germline V gene has CDR1 MGHRA and CDR2 YSYEKL. This CDR3 region has 15 residues. As DNA, the CDR3 is TGCGCCAGCAGCCAATTGACAGGGGGCGGCTATGGCTACACCTTC. The encoded protein is CASSQLTGGGYGYTF.

This chain joins TRBV5-1 and TRBJ2-7; 12 bases match TRBD2. V shed 4 bases and J 6 bases; nucleotides not matched to a gene: 8. There are 15 residues in the CDR3. Per germline, CDR1 SGHRS and CDR2 YFSETQ. The CDR3 loop reads CASSPRLAGVAEQYF. CDR3 DNA: TGCGCCAGCAGCCCCAGACTAGCGGGAGTAGCCGAGCAGTACTTC.

The chain is built from TRBV7-6 and TRBJ2-2; D gene unclear. Germline V lookup: CDR1 SGHVS, CDR2 FNYEAQ. This CDR3 is built from 15 residues. V lost 0 bases to trimming and J lost 0 bases, with 5 bases between them. The CDR3 sequence: CASSLAFANTGELFF. The CDR3 nucleotides read TGTGCCAGCAGCTTAGCGTTCGCGAACACCGGGGAGCTGTTTTTT.

The chain uses TRBV28 and TRBJ2-7; 12 bases match TRBD1. V was clipped by 5 bases and J by 3 bases; unmatched bases: 14. The CDR3 extends over 18 amino acids. The germline CDR1 and CDR2 sequences are MDHEN and SYDVKM. CDR3 loop: CASSLGGAGTGGVYEQYF. In DNA, the CDR3 is TGTGCCAGCAGTCTCGGAGGGGCCGGGACAGGGGGCGTCTACGAGCAGTACTTC.

The rearrangement joins TRBV6-5 to TRBJ1-5; D possibly corresponds to TRBD1 (6 bases). The germline gives CDR1 MNHEY, CDR2 SVGAGI. CDR3 length equals 14 residues. Trimming cost V 6 bases and J 3 bases, with 12 bases left between them. As DNA, the CDR3 is TGTGCCAGCAGCGCCACAGGGTTCAATCAGCCCCAGCATTTT. This codes for CASSATGFNQPQHF.

CDR3 in DNA: TGTGCCAGCTCAAAAGCGGGAGGGCACATAGATACGCAGTATTTT. Translating gives CASSKAGGHIDTQYF. The gene calls are TRBV18 and TRBJ2-3; 10 nucleotides align to TRBD2. With V trimmed by 5 bases and J by 5 bases, 7 bases remained unmatched. The CDR3 extends over 15 amino acids. Germline loops: CDR1 KGHSH, CDR2 LQKENI. The full variable domain, completed using reference TRBV18 and TRBJ2-3, is NAGVMQNPRHLVRRRGQEARLRCSPMKGHSHVYWYRQLPEEGLKFMVYLQKENIIDESGMPKERFSAEFPKEGPSILRIQQVVRGDSAAYFCASSKAGGHIDTQYFGPGTRLTVL.

The chain is built from TRBV11-2 and TRBJ2-7; possibly TRBD2 for D (6 bases). CDR1 and CDR2 from the germline V gene are SGHAT and FQNNGV. V lost 0 bases, J lost 5 bases, and 17 bases lay in between. This CDR3 has 16 amino acids. This CDR3 is CASSLESTAGRHEQYF. In DNA form, the CDR3 reads TGTGCCAGCAGCTTAGAGTCAACAGCGGGTAGGCACGAGCAGTACTTC.

This chain uses TRBV12-3 or TRBV12-4 with TRBJ1-4; a possible D gene is TRBD1 (6 bases). Trimming removed 5 bases at V and 4 bases at J, with 8 bases between. This CDR3 has 13 amino acids. DNA of the CDR3: TGTGCCAGCAGTATCAGGGGTAATGAAAAACTGTTTTTT. Protein sequence: CASSIRGNEKLFF.

The chain recombines TRBV4-1 with TRBJ2-1, with 11 bases fitting TRBD2. From germline, CDR1 is MGHRA and CDR2 YSYEKL. V trimming: 1 base; J trimming: 4 bases; junction bases outside the gene matches: 6. This CDR3 comprises 17 residues. The CDR3 here is CASSQAQRTSGYNEQFF. The CDR3 nucleotides read TGCGCCAGCAGCCAAGCGCAGAGGACTAGCGGGTACAATGAGCAGTTCTTC.

The rearrangement links TRBV7-8 to TRBJ2-7; a possible D gene is TRBD1 (5 bases). The length of the CDR3 is 15 residues. CDR1 SGHVS and CDR2 FQNEAQ come from the germline V gene. Between the trimmed V and J ends, which lost 0 bases and 5 bases, there was a span of 14 bases. In DNA, the CDR3 is TGTGCCAGCAGCTTAGCCGGTGCTAGGGGCCACGAGCAGTACTTC. This translates into CASSLAGARGHEQYF. Supplemented by reference TRBV7-8 and TRBJ2-7, the full variable domain reads GAGVSQSPRYKVAKRGQDVALRCDPISGHVSLFWYQQALGQGPEFLTYFQNEAQLDKSGLPSDRFFAERPEGSVSTLKIQRTQQEDSAVYLCASSLAGARGHEQYFGPGTRLTVT.

The V and J genes are TRBV9 and TRBJ2-7; D perhaps matches TRBD2 (7 bases). Germline V gives CDR1 SGDLS, CDR2 YYNGEE. The V end was cut by 3 bases, the J end by 3 bases, with 13 bases between. The CDR3 contains 14 residues. The CDR3 DNA reads as TGTGCCAGCAGCGAGGGGGGGGACCACTACGAGCAGTACTTC. Its translation is CASSEGGDHYEQYF.

This clone was recorded once. The genes are TRBV5-4 and TRBJ2-5, with a possible D match to TRBD2 (6 bases). CDR1 is SGHNT and CDR2 is YYREEE in the germline V gene (reference sequence). The CDR3 contains 15 residues. The V end lost 1 base, the J end lost 3 bases, and 13 bases lay between the germline ends. CDR3 loop: CASSLRGTFKETQYF. Here the CDR3 DNA reads TGTGCCAGCAGCTTGCGGGGGACTTTTAAAGAGACCCAGTACTTC.

V and J are TRBV29-1 and TRBJ1-2; D might be TRBD1 (6 bases). CDR3 length: 14 residues. CDR1 is SQVTM, CDR2 ANQGSEA, per germline. V dropped 4 bases and J dropped 4 bases, with 16 bases sitting between them. The DNA of the CDR3 is TGCAGCGTTGTTATCAGGGGCGCAGTCTATGGCTACACCTTC. Translated, it gives CSVVIRGAVYGYTF.

The CDR3 reads CASIGQGTPTYEQYF. The CDR3 DNA reads as TGTGCCAGCATAGGACAGGGGACCCCTACCTACGAGCAGTACTTC. This chain uses TRBV6-6 with TRBJ2-7; 9 bases line up with TRBD1. Germline assignment: CDR1 MNHNY and CDR2 SVGAGI (reference sequence). The V segment lost 7 bases and the J segment 2 bases; nucleotides outside the gene matches: 9. The CDR3 spans 15 residues.

The V gene is TRBV3-1 (or the pseudogene TRBV3-2), the J gene TRBJ2-2; D possibly corresponds to TRBD2 (6 bases). This CDR3 has 14 amino acids. Germline V gene data show CDR1 as LGHDT and CDR2 as YNNKEL (reference sequence). V lost 7 bases and J lost 6, with 15 bases in between. CDR3 nucleotide sequence: TGTGCCAGCATTACCAACGGAGGGTCCGGGGAGCTGTTTTTT. Translated: CASITNGGSGELFF.

CDR3 sequence (DNA): TGTGCCAGCGGAACCAGGGCGCAGTATTTT. It is translated as CASGTRAQYF. V usage is TRBV4-2 and J usage is TRBJ2-3, with TRBD1 as a possible D gene (5 bases). V gave up 8 bases and J gave up 10 bases, with 10 bases separating them. The CDR3 consists of 10 residues. The V gene's germline CDR1 is LGHNA and CDR2 YNFKEQ.

The chain has TRBV9 and TRBJ2-3; 10 bases map to TRBD2. Germline trimming cut 2 bases from V and 1 base from J; bases unmatched to any gene: 7. The CDR3 consists of 17 residues. Germline V gene sequence: CDR1 SGDLS, CDR2 YYNGEE. The CDR3 sequence is CASSVQTSGFGTDTQYF. The CDR3 region has the DNA TGTGCCAGCAGCGTGCAGACTAGCGGGTTTGGCACAGATACGCAGTATTTT.

V is TRBV9 and J is TRBJ2-5; 8 bases line up with TRBD1. The CDR3 has 15 amino acids. After removal of 2 bases from V and 1 base from J, the junction contained 4 bases not matched to a gene. Germline V gives CDR1 SGDLS, CDR2 YYNGEE. The CDR3 nucleotides read TGTGCCAGCAGCGTCGGGACAGGCCTCCAAGAGACCCAGTACTTC. Translating gives CASSVGTGLQETQYF.

The chain has TRBV9 and TRBJ2-5; TRBD1 matches at 8 bases. This CDR3 is 15 amino acids long. Per the germline V gene, CDR1 is SGDLS and CDR2 is YYNGEE. The V and J ends lost 0 bases and 3 bases, in that order; junction bases with no gene match: 4. The CDR3 is CASSVAQGAKETQYF. CDR3 sequence (DNA): TGTGCCAGCAGCGTAGCGCAGGGGGCGAAAGAGACCCAGTACTTC.

The CDR3 sequence is CASSLGSRARQPQHF. Written as DNA, the CDR3 is TGTGCCAGCAGCTTAGGATCGAGGGCACGACAGCCCCAGCATTTT. J is TRBJ1-5 and V is TRBV7-6; D remains unclear. CDR1 and CDR2 (germline): SGHVS, FNYEAQ. With 1 base removed from V and 7 bases from J, the gap between germline ends came to 14 bases. The CDR3 runs to 15 residues.

This sequence joins TRBV7-2 and TRBJ2-7, with 9 bases aligning to TRBD2. This CDR3 has 15 residues. Looked up from germline, CDR1 is SGHTA and CDR2 is FQGNSA. V shed 6 bases, J shed 1 base, and the junction held 7 bases outside the gene matches. The CDR3 sequence is CASSSALAGSYEQYF. The DNA of the CDR3 is TGTGCCAGCAGTTCCGCCCTAGCGGGGTCCTACGAGCAGTACTTC.

The rearrangement joins TRBV29-1 to TRBJ2-7; 7 nucleotides agree with TRBD1. The germline gives CDR1 SQVTM, CDR2 ANQGSEA. The CDR3 covers 13 residues. The V segment lost 7 bases and the J segment 4 bases; nucleotides outside the gene matches: 10. The CDR3 region has the DNA TGCAGCGCCACACAGGGGATAGTATACGAGCAGTACTTC. It yields the protein CSATQGIVYEQYF.

The CDR3 sequence: CASSLSRQAPTDTQYF. As DNA, the CDR3 is TGTGCCAGCAGCTTAAGCCGACAGGCCCCCACAGATACGCAGTATTTT. The chain carries TRBV11-2 and TRBJ2-3; D may be TRBD1 (6 bases). Trimming shortened V by 2 bases and J by 2 bases, and 14 bases separated the two germline ends. CDR3 length: 16 residues. Per the germline V gene, CDR1 is SGHAT and CDR2 is FQNNGV.

The chain is built from TRBV7-9 and TRBJ2-1; the D gene is possibly TRBD1 (5 bases). V was trimmed by 1 base and J by 2 bases, leaving 9 bases between them. The CDR3 has 15 amino acids. CDR1 and CDR2 (germline): SEHNR, FQNEAQ (reference sequence). The CDR3 nucleotides are TGTGCCAGCAGCTTAGAAAGGGGCCCCTACAATGAGCAGTTCTTC. Amino acid sequence: CASSLERGPYNEQFF.

As DNA, the CDR3 is TGCGCCAGCACCAGGGTGGGCGTCGATGGCTACACCTTC. This gives the protein CASTRVGVDGYTF. The V and J genes are TRBV10-2 and TRBJ1-2, with D possibly matching TRBD1 (5 bases). Germline V gene sequence: CDR1 WSHSY, CDR2 SAAADI. The CDR3 extends over 13 amino acids. V lost 7 bases and J lost 6, with 15 bases in between.

A word on this clone: One end of the junction is discordant with germline, which a read error may explain. The chain uses TRBV19 and TRBJ2-7, with a possible D match to TRBD2 (5 bases). The CDR3 covers 15 residues. The V gene's germline CDR1 is LNHDA and CDR2 SQIVND (reference sequence). CDR3 loop: CASSIASGTSYEQCF. For the CDR3, the DNA is TGTGCCAGTAGTATAGCCAGCGGAACCTCCTACGAGCAGTGCTTC.